Presented here are 13 T cell receptor beta chains from one specimen sequenced in a study of T cells in Graves' hyperthyroidism and ophthalmopathy. TCR beta CDR3 region amplification was performed from RNA transcripts. Researchers ran a first-round RT-PCR on the TCR CDR3 using the HTBI primer set. TCRdb independently ran MiXCR on the multiplex PCR reads; one entry per CDR3 protein. The sample records over 150,000 distinct CDR3 sequences, roughly a sixth being singletons. Material for sequencing was blood. All receptors come from a woman between 45 and 65 years old with Graves' hyperthyroidism.

This clonotype was recorded at least ten times. This sequence joins TRBV5-1 and TRBJ2-7; D is unresolved. The CDR3 runs 17 residues. V was trimmed by 3 bases and J by 7 bases, leaving 26 bases between them. Germline V lookup: CDR1 SGHRS, CDR2 YFSETQ. This CDR3 reads CASSSLSSGPTSKEQYF. CDR3 nucleotide sequence: TGCGCCAGCAGCTCCCTTAGTTCCGGACCGACATCAAAGGAGCAGTACTTC.

This clonotype was observed at least ten times. V usage is TRBV7-2 and J usage is TRBJ2-1; 11 bases line up with TRBD2. The CDR3 totals 16 residues. The J segment lost 6 bases and the V segment lost 5 bases, leaving 9 bases of the junction unmatched. Per germline, CDR1 SGHTA and CDR2 FQGNSA. CDR3 sequence: CASSPALAGGGNEQFF. The CDR3 nucleotides read TGTGCCAGCAGCCCCGCCCTAGCGGGAGGAGGCAATGAGCAGTTCTTC.

This clonotype turned up a few times. This chain uses TRBV27 with TRBJ2-2, with D possibly being TRBD1 or TRBD2 (5 bases each). The CDR3 spans 16 residues. Germline CDR1 reads MNHEY; CDR2 reads SMNVEV (reference sequence). Trimming cost V 0 bases and J 0 bases, with 8 bases left between them. DNA for the CDR3: TGTGCCAGCAGTTTATCGTGGGGACCGAACACCGGGGAGCTGTTTTTT. Its translation is CASSLSWGPNTGELFF.

The CDR3 spells CASSSSGTRHEKLFF. CDR3 nucleotides: TGCGCCAGCAGCTCCTCCGGGACCAGGCATGAAAAACTGTTTTTT. This rearrangement joins TRBV5-1 to TRBJ1-4, with a weak D call TRBD1 (5 bases). This CDR3 has 15 residues. Per germline, CDR1 SGHRS and CDR2 YFSETQ. Trimming removed 3 bases at V and 6 bases at J, with 15 bases between.

This chain connects TRBV29-1 to TRBJ2-1, with TRBD1 matching 7 bases. After removal of 5 bases from V and 1 base from J, the junction contained 2 bases not matched to a gene. The germline V gene has CDR1 SQVTM and CDR2 ANQGSEA. The CDR3 is 13 residues long. CDR3 DNA sequence: TGCAGCGTTCCAGGGGGTTCCTACAATGAGCAGTTCTTC. It yields the protein CSVPGGSYNEQFF.

In its sample, this clonotype was seen many times. J is TRBJ2-3 and V is TRBV3-1; 7 nucleotides match TRBD1. Germline V lookup: CDR1 LGHDT, CDR2 YNNKEL (reference sequence). The V and J ends lost 4 bases and 4 bases, in that order; junction bases with no gene match: 2. CDR3 size: 13 residues. The CDR3 bases are TGTGCCAGCAGCCTACAGGGGCCAGATACGCAGTATTTT. Its translation is CASSLQGPDTQYF.

This clonotype was detected only a few times. The chain links TRBV7-8 to TRBJ1-5, with 9 bases identical to TRBD1. The CDR3 has 14 amino acids. V was clipped by 5 bases and J by 5 bases; unmatched bases: 4. Germline V gene sequence: CDR1 SGHVS, CDR2 FQNEAQ. CDR3 residues: CASSQRDRDQPQHF. DNA for the CDR3: TGTGCCAGCAGCCAAAGGGACAGGGATCAGCCCCAGCATTTT.

This clonotype was observed many times. The rearrangement joins TRBV11-3 to TRBJ2-1; 7 bases fit TRBD2. V lost 6 bases to trimming and J lost 0 bases; unmatched junction nucleotides: 5. Germline-derived CDR1 and CDR2 are SGHNT and YENEEA. The CDR3 extends over 15 amino acids. The CDR3, as DNA: TGTGCCAGCAGATTTGCGGGAGCCTCCTACAATGAGCAGTTCTTC. Residues: CASRFAGASYNEQFF.

This clonotype was counted many times. This sequence joins TRBV6-2 or TRBV6-3 and TRBJ2-1, with 7 bases fitting TRBD1. With 4 bases clipped from V and 6 bases from J, the junction kept 6 bases outside the gene matches. This CDR3 contains 14 residues. From germline, CDR1 is MNHEY and CDR2 SVGEGT. The CDR3 DNA follows: TGTGCCAGCAGTTCCGAGACAGGGTTCAATGAGCAGTTCTTC. Translating gives CASSSETGFNEQFF.

This clonotype was observed a handful of times. This chain connects TRBV30 to TRBJ1-4; D is ambiguous. V was pared by 0 bases and J by 8 bases, with 4 bases between. Germline loops: CDR1 GTSNPN, CDR2 SVGIG (reference sequence). The CDR3 is made up of 11 amino acids. The CDR3 DNA is TGTGCCTGGAGTGTAGCAGAAAAACTGTTTTTT. Protein sequence: CAWSVAEKLFF. Looking up the rest from reference TRBV30 and TRBJ1-4 gives the full variable domain: SQTIHQWPATLVQPVGSPLSLECTVEGTSNPNLYWYRQAAGRGLQLLFYSVGIGQISSEVPQNLSASRPQDRQFILSSKKLLLSDSGFYLCAWSVAEKLFFGSGTQLSVL.

This clonotype was counted at least ten times. The V and J genes are TRBV11-2 and TRBJ2-1; TRBD2 is a possible D gene (5 bases). This CDR3 is built from 13 residues. V was clipped by 7 bases and J by 5 bases, with 12 bases between them. Germline CDR1 and CDR2: SGHAT and FQNNGV. CDR3 sequence: CASNIGVNNEQFF. The CDR3, as DNA: TGTGCCAGCAACATCGGGGTTAACAATGAGCAGTTCTTC.

This clonotype has a handful of counts. The V gene is TRBV30, the J gene TRBJ2-5, with TRBD1 matching over 11 bases. Germline CDR1 GTSNPN, CDR2 SVGIG (reference sequence). The CDR3 sequence is 13 residues long. Unmatched junction bases numbered 6, after V lost 5 bases and J lost 7 bases. CDR3 in DNA: TGTGCCTGGCTGGGACAGGGGGTTGGGACCCAGTACTTC. It codes for CAWLGQGVGTQYF.

This clonotype was counted at least ten times. This chain uses TRBV12-5 with TRBJ2-1; the match to TRBD2 covers 7 bases. Germline-derived CDR1 and CDR2 are LGHNT and FRNRAP. The CDR3 runs 18 residues. The junction had 16 bases not matched to a gene; V was cut back by 0 bases and J by 8 bases. This CDR3 reads CASGLVPPVPAGVYEQFF. In nucleotides, the CDR3 is TGTGCTAGTGGTTTGGTACCCCCAGTTCCTGCGGGAGTCTATGAGCAGTTCTTC.